This record covers a single T cell receptor beta chain. Using immunoSEQ multiplex PCR, the repertoire was profiled, and TCRdb retains in-frame clones only, with some absent. The data contain about 140,000 clones, 75% to 90% of them singletons. These data originate in a study of blood T cell repertoires in COVID-19. As for the study in general: The cDNA or gDNA used as material had been derived from T cells, B-cell-depleted T cells, or PBMCs.

The CDR3 runs to 15 residues. The V end was cut by 0 bases, the J end by 3 bases, with 12 bases between. Germline lookup yields CDR1 SGHRS and CDR2 YFSETQ. Sequencing input: peripheral blood. The sequence derives from a man in his 60s with active or convalescent COVID-19. The rearrangement links TRBV5-1 to TRBJ2-5, with D possibly being TRBD1 (5 bases). The CDR3 region has the DNA TGCGCCAGCAGCTTGGTCGCGTCACAGGAAGAGACCCAGTACTTC. Amino acid sequence: CASSLVASQEETQYF.